This is a list of T cell receptor beta chains from one sample in a study of PD-L1 blockade in urothelial cancer. Clones were read by immunoSEQ multiplex PCR, and TCRdb kept only the in-frame ones, dropping some. This table holds some 42,000 clones, roughly four fifths found once. Sequences were derived from PBMCs, sampled around atezolizumab (anti-PD-L1) treatment. The origin of the receptors is a man between 65 and 85 years old with urothelial cancer. The conserved cysteine and the conserved F or W are not part of the CDR3 here. D genes are given only for firm matches.

D gene	V gene	J gene	CDR3 protein
NA	TRBV7-2	TRBJ1-1	ASSPVPRANTEAF
NA	TRBV7-9	TRBJ2-1	ASSLLPPGRDYNEQF
TRBD1	TRBV29-1	TRBJ1-1	SVGGQGSGMNTEAF
NA	TRBV19	TRBJ1-2	ASSILQLPYGYT
NA	TRBV9	TRBJ2-2	ASSVGQGGGAGELF
NA	TRBV13	TRBJ1-2	ASSLGDGGLHGYT
TRBD1	TRBV19	TRBJ1-1	ASTPGQGGTEAF
NA	TRBV7-2	TRBJ2-5	ASSLGPRQPETQY
NA	TRBV1	TRBJ2-2	TSSLSSAPNTGELF
TRBD1	TRBV7-2	TRBJ1-3	ASSLSQGGLGSGNTIY
TRBD2	TRBV28	TRBJ2-1	ASRRGPSGTYNEQF
TRBD1	TRBV30	TRBJ2-5	AWTPGTGPETQY
TRBD1	TRBV5-4	TRBJ2-5	ASSNVVGQGEETQY
TRBD1	TRBV5-1	TRBJ1-2	ASSAGQGNYGYT
NA	TRBV9	TRBJ2-2	ASSVAGTGELF
TRBD1	TRBV7-9	TRBJ1-2	ASSGRDRGFSNYGYT
NA	TRBV28	TRBJ1-2	ASSRSRQVGNYGYT
NA	TRBV7-2	TRBJ2-1	ASSLASGRGEDNEQF
TRBD2	TRBV5-1	TRBJ2-1	ASSLGSGSSYNEQF
TRBD2	TRBV28	TRBJ2-1	ASSMRETYNEQF
TRBD1	TRBV19	TRBJ2-1	ASKQGQAFGYNEQF
NA	TRBV7-9	TRBJ2-7	ASSFLSGEQY
NA	TRBV4-1	TRBJ2-7	ASSQVWGGYEQY
NA	TRBV6-5	TRBJ1-1	ASRPVGNTEAF
NA	TRBV4-1	TRBJ2-2	ASSQDSTPEGGGELF
NA	TRBV4-3	TRBJ2-1	ASSPSRDTYNEQF
NA	TRBV6-5	TRBJ2-5	ASSFWAGTRDETQY
NA	TRBV7-2	TRBJ2-5	ASSPPGNDQETQY
NA	TRBV5-6	TRBJ2-3	ASQRPYSTDTQY
NA	TRBV5-1	TRBJ2-1	ASSPLESGQYNEQF
TRBD2	TRBV28	TRBJ2-7	ASSFYREVSYEQY
NA	TRBV5-4	TRBJ1-2	ASSLVDSNYGYT